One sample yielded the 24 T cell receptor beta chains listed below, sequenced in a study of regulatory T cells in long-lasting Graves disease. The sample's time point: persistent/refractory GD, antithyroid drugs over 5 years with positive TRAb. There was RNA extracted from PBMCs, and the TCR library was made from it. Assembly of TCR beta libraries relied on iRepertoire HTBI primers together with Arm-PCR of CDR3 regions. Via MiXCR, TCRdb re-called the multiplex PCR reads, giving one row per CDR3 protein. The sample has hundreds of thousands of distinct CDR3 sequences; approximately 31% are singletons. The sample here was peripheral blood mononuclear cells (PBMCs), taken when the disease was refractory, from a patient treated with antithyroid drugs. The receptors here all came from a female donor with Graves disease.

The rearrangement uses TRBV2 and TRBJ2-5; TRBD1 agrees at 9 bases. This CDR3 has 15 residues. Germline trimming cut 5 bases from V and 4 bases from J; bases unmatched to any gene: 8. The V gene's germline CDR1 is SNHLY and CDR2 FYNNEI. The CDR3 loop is CASSQGQGRSETQYF. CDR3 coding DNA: TGTGCCAGCAGTCAAGGACAGGGGAGGTCAGAGACCCAGTACTTC.

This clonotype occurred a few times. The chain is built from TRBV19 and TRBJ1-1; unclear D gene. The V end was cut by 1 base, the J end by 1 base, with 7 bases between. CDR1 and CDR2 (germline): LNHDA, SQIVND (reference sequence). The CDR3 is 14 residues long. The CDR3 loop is CASSIGRGNTEAFF. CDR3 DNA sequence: TGTGCCAGTAGTATAGGACGGGGGAACACTGAAGCTTTCTTT.

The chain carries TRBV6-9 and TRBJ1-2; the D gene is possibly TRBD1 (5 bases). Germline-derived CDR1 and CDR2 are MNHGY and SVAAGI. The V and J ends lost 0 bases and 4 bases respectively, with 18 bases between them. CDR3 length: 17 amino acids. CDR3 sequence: CASSYSPGQGLGYGYTF. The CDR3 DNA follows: TGTGCCAGCAGTTATTCCCCCGGGCAGGGCCTAGGCTATGGCTACACCTTC.

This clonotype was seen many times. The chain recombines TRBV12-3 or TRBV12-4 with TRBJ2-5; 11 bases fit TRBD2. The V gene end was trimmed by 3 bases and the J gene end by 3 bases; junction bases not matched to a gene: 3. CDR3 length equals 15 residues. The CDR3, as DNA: TGTGCCAGCAGTTTCACTAGCGGGAGTGAAGAGACCCAGTACTTC. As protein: CASSFTSGSEETQYF.

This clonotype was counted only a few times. The CDR3 loop is CASSTFRDGLGEQYF. The DNA of the CDR3 is TGCGCCAGCAGCACATTCCGGGACGGTCTCGGTGAGCAGTACTTC. The chain couples TRBV5-1 to TRBJ2-7; D is possibly TRBD1 or TRBD2 (5 bases each). V dropped 4 bases and J dropped 7 bases, with 21 bases sitting between them. Germline V lookup: CDR1 SGHRS, CDR2 YFSETQ. CDR3 length equals 15 residues.

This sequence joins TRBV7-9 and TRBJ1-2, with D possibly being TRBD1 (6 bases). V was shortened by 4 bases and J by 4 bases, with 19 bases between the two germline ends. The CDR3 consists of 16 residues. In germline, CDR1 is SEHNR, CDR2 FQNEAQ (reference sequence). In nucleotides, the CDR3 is TGTGCCAGCAGCTCCCCCCGGGCAGGGGAGCGCTATGGCTACACCTTC. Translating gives CASSSPRAGERYGYTF.

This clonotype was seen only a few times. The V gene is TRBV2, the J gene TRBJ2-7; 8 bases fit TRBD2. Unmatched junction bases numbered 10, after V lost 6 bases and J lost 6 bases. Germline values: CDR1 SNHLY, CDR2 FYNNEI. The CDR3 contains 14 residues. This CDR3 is CASRTLAGSAEQYF. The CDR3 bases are TGTGCCAGCAGAACCTTAGCGGGATCAGCCGAGCAGTACTTC.

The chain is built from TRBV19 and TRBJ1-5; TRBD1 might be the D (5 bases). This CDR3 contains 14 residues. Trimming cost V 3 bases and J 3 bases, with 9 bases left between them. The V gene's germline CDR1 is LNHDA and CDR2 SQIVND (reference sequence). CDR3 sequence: CASSIPGHNQPQHF. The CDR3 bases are TGTGCCAGTAGTATCCCAGGACACAATCAGCCCCAGCATTTT. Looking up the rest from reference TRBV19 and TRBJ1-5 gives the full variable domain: DGGITQSPKYLFRKEGQNVTLSCEQNLNHDAMYWYRQDPGQGLRLIYYSQIVNDFQKGDIAEGYSVSREKKESFPLTVTSAQKNPTAFYLCASSIPGHNQPQHFGDGTRLSIL.

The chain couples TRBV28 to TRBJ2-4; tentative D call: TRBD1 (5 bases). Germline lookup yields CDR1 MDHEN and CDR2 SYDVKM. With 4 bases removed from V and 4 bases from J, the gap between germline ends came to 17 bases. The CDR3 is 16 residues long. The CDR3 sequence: CASSSSLSNRKNIQYF. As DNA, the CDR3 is TGTGCCAGCAGTTCCTCTCTTTCTAACAGGAAAAACATTCAGTACTTC. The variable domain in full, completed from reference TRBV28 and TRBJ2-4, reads DVKVTQSSRYLVKRTGEKVFLECVQDMDHENMFWYRQDPGLGLRLIYFSYDVKMKEKGDIPEGYSVSREKKERFSLILESASTNQTSMYLCASSSSLSNRKNIQYFGAGTRLSVL.

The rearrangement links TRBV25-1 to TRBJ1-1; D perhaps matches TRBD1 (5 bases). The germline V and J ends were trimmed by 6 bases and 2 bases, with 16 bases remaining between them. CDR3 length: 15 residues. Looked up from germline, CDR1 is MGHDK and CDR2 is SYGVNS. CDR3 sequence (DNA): TGTGCCAGCAGACCCCTGGGAGGGACTAACACTGAAGCTTTCTTT. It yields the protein CASRPLGGTNTEAFF.

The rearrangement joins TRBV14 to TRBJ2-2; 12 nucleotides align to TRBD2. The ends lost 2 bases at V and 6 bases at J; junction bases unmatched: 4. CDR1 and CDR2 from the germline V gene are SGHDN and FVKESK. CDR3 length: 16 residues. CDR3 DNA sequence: TGTGCCAGCAGCCAACTAGGACTAGCGGGGTCCGGGGAGCTGTTTTTT. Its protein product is CASSQLGLAGSGELFF.

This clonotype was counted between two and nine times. The chain's CDR3 is CASSPVGPNYGYTF. As DNA, the CDR3 is TGTGCCAGCAGCCCCGTTGGGCCAAACTATGGCTACACCTTC. The rearrangement links TRBV28 to TRBJ1-2; D not certain. Trimming took off 6 bases at V and 2 bases at J, with 13 bases between the two ends. The length of the CDR3 is 14 residues. Looked up from germline, CDR1 is MDHEN and CDR2 is SYDVKM.

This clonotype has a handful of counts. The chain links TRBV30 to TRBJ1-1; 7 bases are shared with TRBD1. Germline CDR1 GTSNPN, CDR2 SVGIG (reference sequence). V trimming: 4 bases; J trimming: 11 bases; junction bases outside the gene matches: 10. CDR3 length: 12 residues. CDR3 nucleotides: TGTGCCTGGACCCCTTTAAGCAGGGGGGCTTTCTTT. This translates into CAWTPLSRGAFF.

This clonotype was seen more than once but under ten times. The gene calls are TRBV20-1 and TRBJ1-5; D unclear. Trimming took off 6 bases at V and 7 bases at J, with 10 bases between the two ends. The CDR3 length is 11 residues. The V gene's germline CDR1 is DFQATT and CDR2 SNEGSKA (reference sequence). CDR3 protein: CSAGVRQPQHF. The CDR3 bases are TGCAGTGCCGGGGTGAGGCAGCCCCAGCATTTT.

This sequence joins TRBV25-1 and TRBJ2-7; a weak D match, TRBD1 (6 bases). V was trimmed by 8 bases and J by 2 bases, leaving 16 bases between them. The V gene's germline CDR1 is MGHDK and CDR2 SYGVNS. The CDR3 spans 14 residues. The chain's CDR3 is CASSIHREPYEQYF. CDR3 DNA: TGTGCCAGCTCAATTCACAGGGAACCCTACGAGCAGTACTTC.

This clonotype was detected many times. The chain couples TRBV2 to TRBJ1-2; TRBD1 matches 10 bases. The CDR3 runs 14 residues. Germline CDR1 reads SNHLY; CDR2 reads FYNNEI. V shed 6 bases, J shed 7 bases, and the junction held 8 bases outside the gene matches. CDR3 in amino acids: CASSAGTGEFGYTF. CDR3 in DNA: TGTGCCAGCAGCGCCGGGACAGGGGAATTTGGCTACACCTTC.

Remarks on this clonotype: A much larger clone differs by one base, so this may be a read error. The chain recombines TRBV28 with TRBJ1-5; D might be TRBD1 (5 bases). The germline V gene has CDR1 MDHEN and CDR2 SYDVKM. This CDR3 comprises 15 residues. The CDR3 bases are TGTGCCAGCAGGGAAGAGGCAGGGTTCGGTCAGTCCCAGCATTTT. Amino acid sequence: CASREEAGFGQSQHF.

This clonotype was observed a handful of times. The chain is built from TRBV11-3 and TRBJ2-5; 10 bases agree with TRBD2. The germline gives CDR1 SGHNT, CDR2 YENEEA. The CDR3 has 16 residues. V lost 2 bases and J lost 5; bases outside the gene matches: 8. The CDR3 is CASSLSGSGRTETQYF. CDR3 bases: TGTGCCAGCAGCTTATCTGGTAGCGGGAGGACGGAGACCCAGTACTTC.

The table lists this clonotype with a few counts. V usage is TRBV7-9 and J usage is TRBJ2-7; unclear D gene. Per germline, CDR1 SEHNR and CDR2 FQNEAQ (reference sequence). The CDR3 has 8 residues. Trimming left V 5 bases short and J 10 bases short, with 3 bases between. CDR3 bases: TGTGCCAGCAGCCCTCAGTACTTC. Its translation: CASSPQYF.

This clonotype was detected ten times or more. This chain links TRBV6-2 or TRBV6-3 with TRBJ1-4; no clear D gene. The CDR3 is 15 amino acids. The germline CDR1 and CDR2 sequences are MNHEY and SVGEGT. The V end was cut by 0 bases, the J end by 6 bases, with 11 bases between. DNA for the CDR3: TGTGCCAGCAGTTACTCGGCCACGTCTGATGAAAAACTGTTTTTT. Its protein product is CASSYSATSDEKLFF.

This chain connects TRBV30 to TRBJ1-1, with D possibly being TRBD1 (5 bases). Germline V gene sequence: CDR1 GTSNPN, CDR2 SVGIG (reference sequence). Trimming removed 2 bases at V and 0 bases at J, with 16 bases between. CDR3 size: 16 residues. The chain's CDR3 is CAWSPGANRMNTEAFF. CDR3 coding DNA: TGTGCCTGGAGTCCCGGGGCGAACAGAATGAACACTGAAGCTTTCTTT.

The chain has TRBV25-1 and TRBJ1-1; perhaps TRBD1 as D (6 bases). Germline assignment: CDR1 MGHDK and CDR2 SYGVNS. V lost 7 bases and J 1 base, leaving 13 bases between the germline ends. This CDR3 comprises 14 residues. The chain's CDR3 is CASKGHPTNTEAFF. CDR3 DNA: TGTGCCAGCAAGGGACATCCTACGAACACTGAAGCTTTCTTT.

The CDR3 sequence: CASRLTGAIPSQPQHF. The CDR3 DNA is TGTGCCAGCAGACTCACAGGGGCCATACCGTCTCAGCCCCAGCATTTT. The chain recombines TRBV11-2 with TRBJ1-5; TRBD1 matches at 7 bases. V shed 6 bases, J shed 6 bases, and the junction held 14 bases outside the gene matches. CDR1 and CDR2 from the germline V gene are SGHAT and FQNNGV. The CDR3 has 16 amino acids.

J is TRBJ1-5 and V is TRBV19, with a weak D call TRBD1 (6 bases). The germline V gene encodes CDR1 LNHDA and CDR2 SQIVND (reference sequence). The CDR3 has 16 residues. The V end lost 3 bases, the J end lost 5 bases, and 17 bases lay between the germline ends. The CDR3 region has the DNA TGTGCCAGTAGTATCCTCCGAGGAGGGGGTTATCAGCCCCAGCATTTT. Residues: CASSILRGGGYQPQHF.